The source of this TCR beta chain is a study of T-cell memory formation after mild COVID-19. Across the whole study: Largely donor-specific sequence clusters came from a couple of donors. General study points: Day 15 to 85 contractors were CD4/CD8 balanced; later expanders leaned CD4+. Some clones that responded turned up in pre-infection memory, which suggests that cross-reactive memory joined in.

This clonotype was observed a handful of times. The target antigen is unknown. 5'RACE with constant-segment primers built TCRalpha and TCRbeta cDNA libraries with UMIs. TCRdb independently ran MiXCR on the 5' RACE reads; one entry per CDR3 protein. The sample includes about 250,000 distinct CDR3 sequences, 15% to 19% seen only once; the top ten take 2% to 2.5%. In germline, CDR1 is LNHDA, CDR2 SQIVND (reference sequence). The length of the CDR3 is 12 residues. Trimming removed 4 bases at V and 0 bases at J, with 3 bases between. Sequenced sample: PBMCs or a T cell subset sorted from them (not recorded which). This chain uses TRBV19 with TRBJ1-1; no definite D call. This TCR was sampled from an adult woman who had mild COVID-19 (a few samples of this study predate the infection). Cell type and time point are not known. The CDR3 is CASSTVNTEAFF. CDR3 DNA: TGTGCCAGTAGTACGGTGAACACTGAAGCTTTCTTT.